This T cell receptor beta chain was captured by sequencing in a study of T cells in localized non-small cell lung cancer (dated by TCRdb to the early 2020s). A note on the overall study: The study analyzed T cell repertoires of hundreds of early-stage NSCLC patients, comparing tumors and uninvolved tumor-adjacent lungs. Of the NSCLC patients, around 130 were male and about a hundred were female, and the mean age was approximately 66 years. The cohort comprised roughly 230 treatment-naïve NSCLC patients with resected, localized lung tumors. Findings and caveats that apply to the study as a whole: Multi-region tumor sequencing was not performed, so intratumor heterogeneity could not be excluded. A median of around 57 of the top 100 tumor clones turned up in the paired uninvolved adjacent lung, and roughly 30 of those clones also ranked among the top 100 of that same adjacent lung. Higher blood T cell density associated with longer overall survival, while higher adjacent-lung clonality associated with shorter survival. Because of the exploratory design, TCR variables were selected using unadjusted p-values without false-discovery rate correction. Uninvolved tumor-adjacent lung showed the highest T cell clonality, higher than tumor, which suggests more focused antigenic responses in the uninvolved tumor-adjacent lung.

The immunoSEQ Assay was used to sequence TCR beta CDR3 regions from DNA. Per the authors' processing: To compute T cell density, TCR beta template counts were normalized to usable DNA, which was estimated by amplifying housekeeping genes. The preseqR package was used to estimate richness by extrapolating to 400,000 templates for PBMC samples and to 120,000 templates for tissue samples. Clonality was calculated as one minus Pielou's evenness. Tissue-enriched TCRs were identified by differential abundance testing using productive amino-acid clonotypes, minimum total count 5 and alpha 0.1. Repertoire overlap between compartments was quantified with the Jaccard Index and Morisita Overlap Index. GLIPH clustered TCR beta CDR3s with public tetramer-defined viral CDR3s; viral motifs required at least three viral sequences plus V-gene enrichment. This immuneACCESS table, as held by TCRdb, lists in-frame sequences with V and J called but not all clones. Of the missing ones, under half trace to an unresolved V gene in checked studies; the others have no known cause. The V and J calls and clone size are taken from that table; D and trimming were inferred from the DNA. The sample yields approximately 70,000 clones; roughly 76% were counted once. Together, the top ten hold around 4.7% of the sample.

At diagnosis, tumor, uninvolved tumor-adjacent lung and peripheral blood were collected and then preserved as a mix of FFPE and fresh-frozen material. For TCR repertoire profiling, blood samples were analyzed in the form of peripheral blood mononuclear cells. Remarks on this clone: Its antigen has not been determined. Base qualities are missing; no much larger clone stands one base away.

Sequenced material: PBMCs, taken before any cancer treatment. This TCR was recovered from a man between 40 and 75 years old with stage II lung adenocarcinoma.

The DNA is as follows: TGTGCCAGTAGTCCCCGGACTAGCGGGAGGGCCCAAAACAATGAGCAGTTCTTC. This translates into CASSPRTSGRAQNNEQFF. The V and J genes are TRBV19 and TRBJ2-1; a stretch of 15 junction bases matches TRBD2. Measured from the cysteine to the phenylalanine, the CDR3 is 18 residues long. Of the read, only the CDR3 DNA is kept; its 54 bases are in frame from base 1. The germline V gene (reference sequence) yields LNHDA for CDR1 and SQIVND for CDR2. The germline V and J ends show losses of 5 bases and 5 bases respectively, and no gene match explains 10 bases of the junction.